The 27 T cell receptor beta chains listed next were all sequenced from one sample in a study of beta chain features in type 1 diabetes. Expressed TCRB transcripts got sequenced, as all isolated RNA was reverse transcribed. Only in-frame clones appear in the TCRdb table, and some are missing; sequencing was by immunoSEQ multiplex PCR. The sample carries about 340,000 clones, around 8.5% recorded once. The study's findings and limits: In every one of the four CD4+ subsets, TCRB CDR3s were moderately but significantly shorter in Type 1 diabetes patients.

No antigens are known for them. The sequencing input was central memory CD4+ T cells from blood. Every receptor here comes from a man aged 25 to 45 with type 1 diabetes.

The gene calls are TRBV30 and TRBJ1-3, with unresolved D. CDR1 and CDR2 from the germline V gene are GTSNPN and SVGIG (reference sequence). Trimming pared 3 bases from V and 3 bases from J, leaving 6 bases between. There are 12 residues in the CDR3. The CDR3 region is CAWRQIGNTIYF. The DNA for the CDR3 is TGTGCCTGGAGACAGATTGGAAACACCATATATTTT.

The V gene is TRBV5-6, the J gene TRBJ1-4; D unclear. V was shortened by 3 bases and J by 7 bases, with 10 bases between the two germline ends. The CDR3 covers 13 residues. Germline V lookup: CDR1 SGHDT, CDR2 YYEEEE. CDR3 protein: CASSSGLSEKLFF. The CDR3 region has the DNA TGTGCCAGCAGCTCGGGATTAAGTGAAAAACTGTTTTTT.

The chain links TRBV29-1 to TRBJ1-2; the D gene is possibly TRBD1 (6 bases). The V gene's germline CDR1 is SQVTM and CDR2 ANQGSEA. The CDR3 loop spans 12 amino acids. Trimming removed 5 bases at V and 4 bases at J, with 11 bases between. In DNA form, the CDR3 reads TGCAGCGTTTACGGGACACTCTATGGCTACACCTTC. The encoded protein is CSVYGTLYGYTF.

This clone was seen a few times. Other DNA sequences in this specimen translate into the identical CDR3. The chain employs TRBV30 and TRBJ1-2; D may be TRBD1 (5 bases). This CDR3 has 13 residues. The germline V gene has CDR1 GTSNPN and CDR2 SVGIG (reference sequence). The ends were cut back, 3 bases at V and 0 bases at J, with 8 bases in the middle. The CDR3 sequence is CAWSQGANYGYTF. The CDR3 region has the DNA TGTGCCTGGAGCCAGGGCGCTAACTATGGCTACACCTTC.

This clone appeared a few times. The CDR3 here is CASSPWDISGNTIYF. For the CDR3, the DNA is TGTGCCAGCAGCCCATGGGACATCTCTGGAAACACCATATATTTT. The chain joins TRBV9 to TRBJ1-3; D perhaps matches TRBD1 (6 bases). Trimming stripped 4 bases from V and 0 bases from J, with 11 bases between. The CDR3 has 15 amino acids. CDR1 and CDR2 (germline): SGDLS, YYNGEE.

This clone was observed at least ten times. Other nucleotide sequences in the sample specify the same CDR3. V is TRBV7-9 and J is TRBJ2-1; D is unresolved. V dropped 1 base and J dropped 5 bases, with 6 bases sitting between them. This CDR3 is 13 amino acids long. Germline CDR1 and CDR2: SEHNR and FQNEAQ (reference sequence). CDR3 DNA: TGTGCCAGCAGCTTAGATGGGGACAATGAGCAGTTCTTC. Residues: CASSLDGDNEQFF.

The table lists this clone with a few counts. The J gene is TRBJ1-5, the V gene TRBV6-6; no clear D gene. The CDR3 consists of 16 residues. The germline V gene has CDR1 MNHNY and CDR2 SVGAGI (reference sequence). The V end lost 5 bases, the J end lost 0 bases, and 14 bases lay between the germline ends. CDR3 residues: CASSHGREYSNQPQHF. CDR3 bases: TGTGCCAGCAGTCACGGACGGGAGTATAGCAATCAGCCCCAGCATTTT.

This chain connects TRBV11-2 to TRBJ2-1, with D unclear. Germline V gene data show CDR1 as SGHAT and CDR2 as FQNNGV. CDR3 length: 12 amino acids. V dropped 5 bases and J dropped 3 bases, with 5 bases sitting between them. CDR3 nucleotide sequence: TGTGCCAGCAGCACCCTCTACAATGAGCAGTTCTTC. Amino acid sequence: CASSTLYNEQFF. The full variable domain, with the rest looked up from reference TRBV11-2 and TRBJ2-1, is EAGVAQSPRYKIIEKRQSVAFWCNPISGHATLYWYQQILGQGPKLLIQFQNNGVVDDSQLPKDRFSAERLKGVDSTLKIQPAKLEDSAVYLCASSTLYNEQFFGPGTRLTVL.

This clone appeared a few times. The chain couples TRBV30 to TRBJ2-1; D is uncertain. The CDR3 runs to 12 residues. The V gene's germline CDR1 is GTSNPN and CDR2 SVGIG (reference sequence). Trimming shortened V by 1 base and J by 2 bases, and 3 bases separated the two germline ends. This CDR3 is CAWSEAYNEQFF. In nucleotides, the CDR3 is TGTGCCTGGAGTGAAGCCTACAATGAGCAGTTCTTC. Based on the CDR3 plus reference TRBV30 and TRBJ2-1, the full variable domain is SQTIHQWPATLVQPVGSPLSLECTVEGTSNPNLYWYRQAAGRGLQLLFYSVGIGQISSEVPQNLSASRPQDRQFILSSKKLLLSDSGFYLCAWSEAYNEQFFGPGTRLTVL.

This clone was counted many times. The rearrangement uses TRBV7-6 and TRBJ1-2; D is uncertain. CDR1 SGHVS and CDR2 FNYEAQ come from the germline V gene. This CDR3 is built from 14 residues. V gave up 5 bases and J gave up 3 bases, with 13 bases separating them. The CDR3 nucleotides read TGTGCCAGCAGCCTCGGAGCGACGGACTATGGCTACACCTTC. Translation: CASSLGATDYGYTF.

The chain combines TRBV29-1 with TRBJ1-4, with TRBD1 matching over 7 bases. The trim removed 6 bases at V and 8 bases at J, leaving 12 bases unmatched. This CDR3 spans 14 amino acids. Germline V CDR1 and CDR2: SQVTM, ANQGSEA. The CDR3 protein is CSVRRQGMREKLFF. The CDR3 DNA reads as TGCAGCGTGCGTAGACAGGGAATGCGGGAAAAACTGTTTTTT.

The genes are TRBV7-9 and TRBJ2-2; perhaps TRBD1 as D (6 bases). This CDR3 region has 16 residues. The germline CDR1 and CDR2 sequences are SEHNR and FQNEAQ (reference sequence). V lost 5 bases to trimming and J lost 5 bases, with 18 bases between them. CDR3 DNA sequence: TGTGCCAGCAGCCCCGTAGGTAACAGGGTTACCGGGGAGCTGTTTTTT. This codes for CASSPVGNRVTGELFF.

This CDR3 is CASSPNSLGEQYF. The CDR3 DNA is TGTGCCAGCAGCCCAAACTCTTTGGGGGAGCAGTACTTC. This chain joins TRBV7-9 and TRBJ2-7; no clear D gene. The ends were cut back, 5 bases at V and 7 bases at J, with 15 bases in the middle. CDR1 and CDR2 from the germline V gene are SEHNR and FQNEAQ (reference sequence). This CDR3 has 13 amino acids. Drawing the rest from reference TRBV7-9 and TRBJ2-7, the complete variable domain is DTGVSQNPRHKITKRGQNVTFRCDPISEHNRLYWYRQTLGQGPEFLTYFQNEAQLEKSRLLSDRFSAERPKGSFSTLEIQRTEQGDSAMYLCASSPNSLGEQYFGPGTRLTVT.

V gene TRBV7-6 combines with J gene TRBJ2-1; 9 positions match TRBD1. V trimming: 1 base; J trimming: 7 bases; junction bases outside the gene matches: 2. The germline gives CDR1 SGHVS, CDR2 FNYEAQ. The CDR3 runs 14 residues. Here the CDR3 reads CASSLGGQGNEQFF. The CDR3 DNA is TGTGCCAGCAGCTTAGGGGGACAGGGAAATGAGCAGTTCTTC.

This clone has only a few counts. The rearrangement uses TRBV2 and TRBJ1-1, with no clear D. The length of the CDR3 is 14 residues. Germline assignment: CDR1 SNHLY and CDR2 FYNNEI. V was shortened by 1 base and J by 7 bases, with 13 bases between the two germline ends. The CDR3 sequence is CASSEEGHVGEAFF. The CDR3 DNA sequence: TGTGCCAGCAGTGAAGAGGGCCACGTCGGTGAAGCTTTCTTT.

The chain combines TRBV11-2 with TRBJ2-5; TRBD2 matches 7 bases. CDR1 and CDR2 (germline): SGHAT, FQNNGV. V shed 8 bases and J 5 bases; nucleotides not matched to a gene: 11. There are 14 residues in the CDR3. CDR3 residues: CASARGAGYETQYF. As DNA, the CDR3 is TGTGCCAGCGCACGCGGAGCGGGGTACGAGACCCAGTACTTC.

This clone was found a few times. At one of its ends the junction is not consistent with the germline gene, which may arise from a read error. The V gene is TRBV7-7, the J gene TRBJ2-5; 8 bases line up with TRBD2. CDR1 and CDR2 from the germline V gene are SSHAT and FNYEAQ (reference sequence). This CDR3 spans 15 amino acids. This chain's CDR3 is CASRSSTSAQETQYF. The CDR3 region has the DNA TGTGCTAGCAGGTCCTCGACTAGCGCCCAAGAGACCCAGTACTTC.

The rearrangement uses TRBV5-1 and TRBJ2-6; tentatively, D is TRBD1 (6 bases). The V gene's germline CDR1 is SGHRS and CDR2 YFSETQ. Trimming stripped 0 bases from V and 0 bases from J, with 13 bases between. There are 18 residues in the CDR3. The CDR3 coding sequence is TGCGCCAGCAGCTTGGGGACAACAGGGCTCTCTGGGGCCAACGTCCTGACTTTC. Encoded protein: CASSLGTTGLSGANVLTF.

This clone has a handful of counts. The gene calls are TRBV7-6 and TRBJ2-3, with D uncertain. The CDR3 consists of 14 residues. Trimming stripped 0 bases from V and 4 bases from J, with 8 bases between. Germline values: CDR1 SGHVS, CDR2 FNYEAQ. The chain's CDR3 is CASSLAGEADTQYF. CDR3 coding DNA: TGTGCCAGCAGCTTAGCGGGCGAAGCAGATACGCAGTATTTT.

There are a few counts of this clone. This chain joins TRBV4-3 and TRBJ2-7; D possibly corresponds to TRBD1 (5 bases). The CDR3 contains 15 residues. V was pared by 0 bases and J by 6 bases, with 15 bases between. The V gene's germline CDR1 is LGHNA and CDR2 YSLEER. The DNA for the CDR3 is TGCGCCAGCAGCCAAGAGAGGCAGGGAATCCCCGAGCAGTACTTC. It is translated as CASSQERQGIPEQYF.

This clone was seen many times. The same CDR3 can be traced to other DNA sequences in this sample. This chain links TRBV6-5 with TRBJ2-7; D possibly corresponds to TRBD2 (6 bases). CDR1 and CDR2 (germline): MNHEY, SVGAGI. Trimming removed 3 bases from V and 2 bases from J, with 11 bases in between. This CDR3 is 14 amino acids long. Here the CDR3 DNA reads TGTGCCAGCAGTTATAGGCGGGGACCCTACGAGCAGTACTTC. It specifies CASSYRRGPYEQYF.

This clone was seen repeatedly, ten times or more. The chain recombines TRBV30 with TRBJ2-5; no firm D call. Trimming cost V 0 bases and J 5 bases, with 4 bases left between them. Germline V gene data show CDR1 as GTSNPN and CDR2 as SVGIG (reference sequence). The CDR3 spans 11 residues. The CDR3 here is CAWSVTETQYF. The CDR3, as DNA: TGTGCCTGGAGTGTGACGGAGACCCAGTACTTC.

This clone has a handful of counts. The genes are TRBV28 and TRBJ2-5; D unresolved. Per the germline V gene, CDR1 is MDHEN and CDR2 is SYDVKM. This CDR3 is 12 amino acids long. The germline V and J ends were trimmed by 6 bases and 5 bases, with 10 bases remaining between them. CDR3 sequence: CASSNMGETQYF. CDR3 in DNA: TGTGCCAGCAGCAATATGGGGGAGACCCAGTACTTC.

Notes on this clone: A much larger clone lies one base from this, so it may be a read error. The identical CDR3 is also encoded by other nucleotide sequences in the sample. The chain has TRBV7-9 and TRBJ2-3; D remains unclear. This CDR3 has 12 amino acids. The V end lost 0 bases, the J end lost 6 bases, and 4 bases lay between the germline ends. Germline-derived CDR1 and CDR2 are SEHNR and FQNEAQ (reference sequence). CDR3 protein: CASSLAADTQYF. The CDR3 nucleotides are TGTGCCAGCAGCTTAGCGGCCGATACGCAGTATTTT.

This chain joins TRBV6-1 and TRBJ2-4; D unresolved. V lost 0 bases, J lost 0 bases, and 6 bases lay in between. Germline CDR1 and CDR2: MNHNS and SASEGT. The CDR3 has 15 residues. CDR3 DNA: TGTGCCAGCAGTGAAGCGACATTAGCCAAAAACATTCAGTACTTC. Its protein is CASSEATLAKNIQYF.

The chain joins TRBV7-2 to TRBJ2-2; the match to TRBD2 covers 9 bases. The germline V gene encodes CDR1 SGHTA and CDR2 FQGNSA. The CDR3 totals 16 residues. V was clipped by 6 bases and J by 2 bases; unmatched bases: 7. CDR3 coding DNA: TGTGCCAGCAGATCACTGGGACTAGCTAACACCGGGGAGCTGTTTTTT. Its translation: CASRSLGLANTGELFF.

V is TRBV27 and J is TRBJ1-5; TRBD1 might be the D (5 bases). The germline V gene has CDR1 MNHEY and CDR2 SMNVEV (reference sequence). The CDR3 runs to 17 residues. V lost 3 bases, J lost 3 bases, and 18 bases lay in between. The DNA for the CDR3 is TGTGCCAGCAGTTTCGATATTTTACAGGTGGACAATCAGCCCCAGCATTTT. The encoded protein is CASSFDILQVDNQPQHF.